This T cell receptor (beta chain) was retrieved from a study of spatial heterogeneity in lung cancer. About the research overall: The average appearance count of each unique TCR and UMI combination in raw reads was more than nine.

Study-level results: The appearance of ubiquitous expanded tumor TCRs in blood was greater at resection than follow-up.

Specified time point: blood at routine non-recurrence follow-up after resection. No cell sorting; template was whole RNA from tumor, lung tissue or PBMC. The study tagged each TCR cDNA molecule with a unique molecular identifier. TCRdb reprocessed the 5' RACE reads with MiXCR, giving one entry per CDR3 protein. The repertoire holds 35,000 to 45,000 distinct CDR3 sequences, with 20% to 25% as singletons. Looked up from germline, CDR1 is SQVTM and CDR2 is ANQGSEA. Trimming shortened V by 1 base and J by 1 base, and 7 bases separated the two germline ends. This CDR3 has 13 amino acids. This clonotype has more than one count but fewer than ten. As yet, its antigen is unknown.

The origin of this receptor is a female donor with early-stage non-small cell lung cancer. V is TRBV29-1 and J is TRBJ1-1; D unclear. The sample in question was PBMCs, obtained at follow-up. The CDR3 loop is CSVEAVRNTEAFF. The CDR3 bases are TGCAGCGTTGAAGCGGTCAGGAACACTGAAGCTTTCTTT.